This T cell receptor beta chain was sequenced during a study of cytomegalovirus exposure and HLA in healthy donors. Study conclusions and caveats: Association with HLA alleles at 0.05 false discovery rate was found for 16,951 TCR beta sequences in a later analysis. Later findings reportedly placed an Asian-associated ancestry cluster below the roughly 670-donor mean for N-insertions.

The PCR made use of 60 Vbeta and 13 Jbeta primers. TCRdb keeps only in-frame clones here, not all; method: immunoSEQ multiplex PCR. The table lists approximately 73,000 clones, 75% of them singletons. Comments on this clone: Its antigen is undetermined.

Donors had nominal health at sampling but likely had unrecorded immune exposures. The CDR3 totals 12 residues. Trimming left V 8 bases short and J 5 bases short, with 12 bases between. Germline V gene sequence: CDR1 LNHDA, CDR2 SQIVND (reference sequence). The chain has TRBV19 and TRBJ1-2; D may be TRBD1 (6 bases). Sequencing was done on a sample of PBMCs. The TCR was taken from a man between 65 and 79 years old in good health and CMV-seronegative. The CDR3 bases are TGTGCCAGTCAGCAGGGGTGGTATGGCTACACCTTC. Translated: CASQQGWYGYTF.